The rows below give T cell receptor beta chains drawn from one sample of a study of T cells expressing NK-cell markers. TCRdb reprocessed the 5' RACE reads; each CDR3 protein has one entry and no DNA is given. The table lists a few hundred thousand distinct CDR3 sequences. The material sequenced was blood T cells: a sorted CD56 or NKG2C T cell subset, CD4+ or CD8+ T cells, or bulk PBMC T cells (not recorded which). Receptor source: a man aged 18 to 30 in good health. The CDR3 runs from the conserved cysteine through the conserved F or W. The order of the fields is J gene, V gene, CDR3 protein.

j_call: TRBJ2-3
v_call: TRBV19
cdr3_aa: CASSSGTSRITDTQYF

j_call: TRBJ2-1
v_call: TRBV5-1
cdr3_aa: CASSQLAESYNEQFF

j_call: TRBJ2-2
v_call: TRBV12-3/TRBV12-4
cdr3_aa: CASTSRGTMNTGELFF

j_call: TRBJ2-2
v_call: TRBV29-1
cdr3_aa: CSVGTSSGRITGELFF

j_call: TRBJ2-3
v_call: TRBV12-3/TRBV12-4
cdr3_aa: CASRGLVRTDTQYF

j_call: TRBJ2-5
v_call: TRBV20-1
cdr3_aa: CSARRPEGLQETQYF

j_call: TRBJ2-1
v_call: TRBV18
cdr3_aa: CASSPGSPKGYNEQFF

j_call: TRBJ2-2
v_call: TRBV7-2
cdr3_aa: CASSLSGGTGELFF

j_call: TRBJ1-4
v_call: TRBV12-3/TRBV12-4
cdr3_aa: CASRLTGEKLFF

j_call: TRBJ1-4
v_call: TRBV5-1
cdr3_aa: CASMLGSLNEKLFF

j_call: TRBJ1-1
v_call: TRBV6-1
cdr3_aa: CASSGQGLTEAFF

j_call: TRBJ2-1
v_call: TRBV12-5
cdr3_aa: CASAPSGGSYNEQFF

j_call: TRBJ2-3
v_call: TRBV5-1
cdr3_aa: CASSPTSGSAQTDTQYF

j_call: TRBJ1-5
v_call: TRBV7-9
cdr3_aa: CASSFDNQPQHF

j_call: TRBJ2-7
v_call: TRBV7-9
cdr3_aa: CASSLAGGKYEQYF

j_call: TRBJ2-1
v_call: TRBV6-5
cdr3_aa: CASSYAGDRGYEQFF

j_call: TRBJ2-7
v_call: TRBV5-4
cdr3_aa: CASSLESKDEQYF

j_call: TRBJ1-1
v_call: TRBV20-1
cdr3_aa: CSASELGRPENTEAFF

j_call: TRBJ2-3
v_call: TRBV29-1
cdr3_aa: CSVLALGGTTGSTGPDTQYF

j_call: TRBJ2-5
v_call: TRBV5-4
cdr3_aa: CASSLQGPIVNEETQYF

j_call: TRBJ1-3
v_call: TRBV7-9
cdr3_aa: CASSLSVSGNTIYF

j_call: TRBJ2-2
v_call: TRBV20-1
cdr3_aa: CSAVRRDRGPGELFF

j_call: TRBJ1-1
v_call: TRBV6-1
cdr3_aa: CASSLRGGGGKGEAFF

j_call: TRBJ2-7
v_call: TRBV7-2
cdr3_aa: CASSSPSSGTYEQYF

j_call: TRBJ2-7
v_call: TRBV15
cdr3_aa: CATSSFRDRGIEQYF

j_call: TRBJ1-2
v_call: TRBV27
cdr3_aa: CASSFAGLRGQGGYTF

j_call: TRBJ2-1
v_call: TRBV7-3
cdr3_aa: CASSPHSGRAFNEQFF

j_call: TRBJ1-4
v_call: TRBV5-8
cdr3_aa: CASVPSGATNEKLFF

j_call: TRBJ1-2
v_call: TRBV10-3
cdr3_aa: CAISQAHTNYGYTF